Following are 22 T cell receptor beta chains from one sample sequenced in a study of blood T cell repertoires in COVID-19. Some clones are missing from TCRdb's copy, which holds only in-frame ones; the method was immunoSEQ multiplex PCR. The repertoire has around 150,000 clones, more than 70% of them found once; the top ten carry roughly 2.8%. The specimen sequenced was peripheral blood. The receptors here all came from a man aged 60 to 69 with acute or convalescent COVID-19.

CDR3 DNA sequence: TGCGCCAGCAGCCGAGGACAGGGCAATCAGCCCCAGCATTTT. It codes for CASSRGQGNQPQHF. The chain recombines TRBV4-1 with TRBJ1-5, with 7 bases fitting TRBD1. Losses at the gene ends were 4 bases for V and 2 bases for J; bases not matched to a gene: 2. Germline V lookup: CDR1 MGHRA, CDR2 YSYEKL. The CDR3 covers 14 residues.

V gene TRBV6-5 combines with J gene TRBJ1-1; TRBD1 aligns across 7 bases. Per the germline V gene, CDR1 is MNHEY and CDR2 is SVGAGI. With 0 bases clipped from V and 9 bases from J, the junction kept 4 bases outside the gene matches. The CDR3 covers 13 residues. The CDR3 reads CASSYSGTDKAFF. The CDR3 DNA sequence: TGTGCCAGCAGTTACTCCGGGACAGATAAAGCTTTCTTT.

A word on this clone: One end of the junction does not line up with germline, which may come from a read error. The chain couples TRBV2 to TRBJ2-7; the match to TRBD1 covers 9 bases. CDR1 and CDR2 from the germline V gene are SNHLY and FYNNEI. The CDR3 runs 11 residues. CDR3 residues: CASASSGTGYF. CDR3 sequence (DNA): TGTGCCAGCGCCTCGTCCGGGACAGGGTATTTC.

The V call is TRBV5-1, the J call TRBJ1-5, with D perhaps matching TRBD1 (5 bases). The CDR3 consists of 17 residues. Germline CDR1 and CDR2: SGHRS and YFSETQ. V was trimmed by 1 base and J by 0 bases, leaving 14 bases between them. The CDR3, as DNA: TGCGCCAGCAGCTTGTGGGCAGGGCCTTATAGCAATCAGCCCCAGCATTTT. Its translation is CASSLWAGPYSNQPQHF.

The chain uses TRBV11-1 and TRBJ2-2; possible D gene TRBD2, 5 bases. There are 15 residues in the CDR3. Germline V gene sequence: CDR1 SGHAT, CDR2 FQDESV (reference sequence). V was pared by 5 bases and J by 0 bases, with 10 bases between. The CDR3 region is CASSPPGTNTGELFF. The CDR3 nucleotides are TGTGCCAGCAGCCCCCCGGGGACGAACACCGGGGAGCTGTTTTTT.

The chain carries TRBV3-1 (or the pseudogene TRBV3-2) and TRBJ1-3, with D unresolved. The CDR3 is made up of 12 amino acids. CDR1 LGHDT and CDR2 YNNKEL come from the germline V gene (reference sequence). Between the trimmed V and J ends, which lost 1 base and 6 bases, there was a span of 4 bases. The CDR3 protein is CASSQVENTIYF. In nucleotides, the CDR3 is TGTGCCAGCAGCCAAGTAGAAAACACCATATATTTT.

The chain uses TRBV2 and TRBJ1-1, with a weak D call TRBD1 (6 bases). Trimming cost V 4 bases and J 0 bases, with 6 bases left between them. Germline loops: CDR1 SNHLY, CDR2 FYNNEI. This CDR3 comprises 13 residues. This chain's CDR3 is CASSGQVNTEAFF. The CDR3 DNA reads TGTGCCAGCAGTGGACAGGTGAACACTGAAGCTTTCTTT.

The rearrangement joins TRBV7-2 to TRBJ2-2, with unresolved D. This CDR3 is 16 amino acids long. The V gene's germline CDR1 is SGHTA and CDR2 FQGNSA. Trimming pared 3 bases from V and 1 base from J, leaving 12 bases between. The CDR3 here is CASSLGRVGNTGELFF. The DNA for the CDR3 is TGTGCCAGCAGCTTGGGTCGGGTGGGGAACACCGGGGAGCTGTTTTTT.

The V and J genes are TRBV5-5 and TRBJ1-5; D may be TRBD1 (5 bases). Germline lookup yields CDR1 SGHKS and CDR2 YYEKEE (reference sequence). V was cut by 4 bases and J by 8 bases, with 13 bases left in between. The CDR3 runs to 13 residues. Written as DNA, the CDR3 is TGTGCCAGCAGCCTCGAAGGGGAAAAGCCCCAGCATTTT. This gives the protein CASSLEGEKPQHF.

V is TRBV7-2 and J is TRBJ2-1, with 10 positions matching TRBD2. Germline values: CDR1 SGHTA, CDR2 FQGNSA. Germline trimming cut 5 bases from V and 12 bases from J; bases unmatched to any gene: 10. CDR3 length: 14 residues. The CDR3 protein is CASSPLAGAPWQFF. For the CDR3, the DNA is TGTGCCAGCAGCCCGCTAGCGGGGGCACCATGGCAGTTCTTC. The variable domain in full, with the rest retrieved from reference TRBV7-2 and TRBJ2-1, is GAGVSQSPSNKVTEKGKDVELRCDPISGHTALYWYRQSLGQGLEFLIYFQGNSAPDKSGLPSDRFSAERTGGSVSTLTIQRTQQEDSAVYLCASSPLAGAPWQFFGPGTRLTVL.

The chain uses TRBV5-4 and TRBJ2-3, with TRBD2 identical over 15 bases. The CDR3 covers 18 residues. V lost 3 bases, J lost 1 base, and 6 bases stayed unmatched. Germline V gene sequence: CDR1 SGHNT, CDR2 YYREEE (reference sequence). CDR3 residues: CASSYGTSGGYRTDTQYF. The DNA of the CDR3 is TGTGCCAGCAGCTACGGGACTAGCGGGGGGTACCGCACAGATACGCAGTATTTT.

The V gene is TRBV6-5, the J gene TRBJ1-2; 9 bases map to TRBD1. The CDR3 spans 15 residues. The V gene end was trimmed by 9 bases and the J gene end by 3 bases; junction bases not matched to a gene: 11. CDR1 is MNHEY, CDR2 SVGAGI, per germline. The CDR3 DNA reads TGTGCCAGTAGACCCGGACAGGGGTTTTACTATGGCTACACCTTC. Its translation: CASRPGQGFYYGYTF.

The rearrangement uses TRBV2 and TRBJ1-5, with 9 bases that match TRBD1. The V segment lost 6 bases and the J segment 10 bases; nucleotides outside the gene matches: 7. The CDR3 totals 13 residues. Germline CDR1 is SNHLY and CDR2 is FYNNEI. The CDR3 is CASRRQGVDPQHF. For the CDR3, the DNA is TGTGCCAGCAGAAGACAGGGGGTCGATCCCCAGCATTTT.

The CDR3 DNA follows: TGTGCCAGCGCCGAACAGGCCAGGGGCGAAAAACTGTTTTTT. Protein product: CASAEQARGEKLFF. The chain employs TRBV3-1 (or the pseudogene TRBV3-2) and TRBJ1-4; D possibly corresponds to TRBD1 (6 bases). The CDR3 covers 14 residues. The germline V and J ends were trimmed by 8 bases and 8 bases, with 18 bases remaining between them. The germline V gene has CDR1 LGHDT and CDR2 YNNKEL (reference sequence).

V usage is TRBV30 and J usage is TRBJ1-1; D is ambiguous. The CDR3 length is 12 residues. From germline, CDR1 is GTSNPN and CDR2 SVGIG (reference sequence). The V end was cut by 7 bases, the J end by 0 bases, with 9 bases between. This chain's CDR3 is CAYGLMNTEAFF. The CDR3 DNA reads TGTGCCTACGGACTGATGAACACTGAAGCTTTCTTT.

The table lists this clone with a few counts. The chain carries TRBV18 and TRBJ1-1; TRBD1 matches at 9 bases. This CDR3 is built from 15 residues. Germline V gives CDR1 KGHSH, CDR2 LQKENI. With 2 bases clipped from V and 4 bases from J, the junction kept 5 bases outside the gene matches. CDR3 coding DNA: TGTGCCAGCTCACCAGACAGGGGGGATGGCACTGAAGCTTTCTTT. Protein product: CASSPDRGDGTEAFF.

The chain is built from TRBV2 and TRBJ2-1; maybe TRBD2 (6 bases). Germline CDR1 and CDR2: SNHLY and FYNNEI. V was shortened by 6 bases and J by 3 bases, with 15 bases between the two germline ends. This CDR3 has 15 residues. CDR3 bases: TGTGCCAGCAGGAGGACGGGGACTTACTACAATGAGCAGTTCTTC. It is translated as CASRRTGTYYNEQFF.

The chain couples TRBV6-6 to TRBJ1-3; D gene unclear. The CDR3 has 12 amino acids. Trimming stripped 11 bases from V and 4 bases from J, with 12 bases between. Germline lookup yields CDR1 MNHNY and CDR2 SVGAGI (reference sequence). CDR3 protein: CAGSEQGNTIYF. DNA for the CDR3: TGTGCCGGGTCCGAACAGGGAAACACCATATATTTT.

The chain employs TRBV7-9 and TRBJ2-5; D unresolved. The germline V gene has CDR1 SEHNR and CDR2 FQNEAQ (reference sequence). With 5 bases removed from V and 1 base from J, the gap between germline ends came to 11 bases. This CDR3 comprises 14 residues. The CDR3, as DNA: TGTGCCAGCAGCCCCGAGTCGGGCCAAGAGACCCAGTACTTC. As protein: CASSPESGQETQYF. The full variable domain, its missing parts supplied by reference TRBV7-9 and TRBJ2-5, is DTGVSQNPRHKITKRGQNVTFRCDPISEHNRLYWYRQTLGQGPEFLTYFQNEAQLEKSRLLSDRFSAERPKGSFSTLEIQRTEQGDSAMYLCASSPESGQETQYFGPGTRLLVL.

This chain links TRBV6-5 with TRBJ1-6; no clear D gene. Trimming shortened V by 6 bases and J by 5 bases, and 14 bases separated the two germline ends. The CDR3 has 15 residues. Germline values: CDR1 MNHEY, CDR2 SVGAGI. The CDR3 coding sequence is TGTGCCAGCAGCCATGACGAGAGGAATAATTCACCCCTCCACTTT. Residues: CASSHDERNNSPLHF.

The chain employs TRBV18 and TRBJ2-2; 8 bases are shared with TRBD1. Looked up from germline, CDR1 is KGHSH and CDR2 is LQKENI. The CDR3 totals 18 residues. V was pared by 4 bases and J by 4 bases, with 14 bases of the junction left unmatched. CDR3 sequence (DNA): TGTGCCAGCTCACTCCGGGACAGGCGCCCCGAAGGCACCGGGGAGCTGTTTTTT. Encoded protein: CASSLRDRRPEGTGELFF.

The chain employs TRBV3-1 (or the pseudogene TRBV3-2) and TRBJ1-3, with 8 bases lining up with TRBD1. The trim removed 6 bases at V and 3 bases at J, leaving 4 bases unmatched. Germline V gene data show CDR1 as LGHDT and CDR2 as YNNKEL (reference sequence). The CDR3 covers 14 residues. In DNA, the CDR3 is TGTGCCAGCAGGGACAGGGTGCGTGGAAACACCATATATTTT. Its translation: CASRDRVRGNTIYF.